Reported below is one T cell receptor (beta chain). What it recognizes is unknown. The germline V gene has CDR1 MNHEY and CDR2 SVGEGT. This CDR3 contains 15 residues. The J segment lost 4 bases and the V segment lost 2 bases, leaving 6 bases of the junction unmatched. The data derive from a study of T cell repertoires in cytomegalovirus infection. Study-level background: Matching HLA type and CMV infection were both indicated by public TCR beta signatures.

TCRdb called the reads again in MiXCR, with one record for every CDR3 protein. The table shows 310,000 or so distinct CDR3 sequences, with roughly a sixth occurring only once. Study conclusions and caveats: CMV-specific TCR beta clonotypes restricted by HLA-C were the ones dominating the ex vivo response.

Sequencing input: PBMCs. The TCR sequence derives from a human donor in good health (CMV status not recorded). Some clones in this sample may be carry-over from other donors' samples. The genes are TRBV6-2 or TRBV6-3 and TRBJ2-7; 9 nucleotides match TRBD1. The chain's CDR3 is CASSYTGTGTYEQYF. The CDR3 coding sequence is TGTGCCAGCAGTTACACCGGGACAGGGACATACGAGCAGTACTTC.